This TCR beta chain was captured by sequencing in a study of early T cells in non-severe SARS-CoV-2 infection. Study-level background: Sequencing used unsorted whole-blood bulk RNA, so chains lack pairing.

This clonotype occurred a few times. Its target is not known. Individual cDNA molecules were tagged with unique molecular identifiers, the study reported. TCRdb recomputed calls from the 5' RACE reads with MiXCR, one row per CDR3 protein. The table includes just over 95,000 distinct CDR3 sequences, more than 9.5% detected once. Study results and limitations: VDJdb matches were skewed toward anti-spike CD8 T cell responses.

Sequencing used whole blood. The receptor was derived from an adult who was a healthcare worker with PCR-confirmed SARS-CoV-2 infection or an uninfected control (not recorded which).

The CDR3 region is CASSPSRMNTEAFF. For the CDR3, the DNA is TGTGCCAGCTCACCGTCTCGAATGAACACTGAAGCTTTCTTT. The V and J genes are TRBV18 and TRBJ1-1; D remains unclear. Trimming left V 3 bases short and J 0 bases short, with 8 bases between. CDR3 length equals 14 residues. Germline-derived CDR1 and CDR2 are KGHSH and LQKENI.